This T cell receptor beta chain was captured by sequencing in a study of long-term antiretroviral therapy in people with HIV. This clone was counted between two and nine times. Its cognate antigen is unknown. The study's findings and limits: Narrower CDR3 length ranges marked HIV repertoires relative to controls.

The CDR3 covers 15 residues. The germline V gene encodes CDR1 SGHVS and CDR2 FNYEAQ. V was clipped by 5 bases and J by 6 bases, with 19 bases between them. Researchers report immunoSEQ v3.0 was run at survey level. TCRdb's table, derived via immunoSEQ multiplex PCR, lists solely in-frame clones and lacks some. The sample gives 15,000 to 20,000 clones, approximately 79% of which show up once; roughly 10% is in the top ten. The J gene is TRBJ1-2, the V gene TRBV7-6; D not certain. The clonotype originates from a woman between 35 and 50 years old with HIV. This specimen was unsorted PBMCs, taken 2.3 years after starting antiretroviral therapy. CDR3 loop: CASSPGRVYLDGYTF. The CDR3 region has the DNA TGTGCCAGCAGCCCTGGGAGGGTTTATCTCGATGGCTACACCTTC.